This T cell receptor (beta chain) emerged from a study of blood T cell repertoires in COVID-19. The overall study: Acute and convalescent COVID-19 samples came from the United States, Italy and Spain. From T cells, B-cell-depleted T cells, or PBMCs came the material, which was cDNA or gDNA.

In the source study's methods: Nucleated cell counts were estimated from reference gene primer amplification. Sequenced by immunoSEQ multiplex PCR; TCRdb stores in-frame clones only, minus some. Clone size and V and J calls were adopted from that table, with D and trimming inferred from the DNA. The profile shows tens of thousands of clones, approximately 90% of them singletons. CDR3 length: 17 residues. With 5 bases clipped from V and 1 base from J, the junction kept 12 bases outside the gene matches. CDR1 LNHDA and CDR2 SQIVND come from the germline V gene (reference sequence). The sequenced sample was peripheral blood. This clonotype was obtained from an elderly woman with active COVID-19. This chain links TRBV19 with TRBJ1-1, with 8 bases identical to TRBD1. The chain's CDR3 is CASSVPGQGAKNTEAFF. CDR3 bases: TGTGCCAGTAGTGTCCCGGGGCAGGGGGCGAAGAACACTGAAGCTTTCTTT. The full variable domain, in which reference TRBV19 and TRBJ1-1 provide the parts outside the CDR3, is DGGITQSPKYLFRKEGQNVTLSCEQNLNHDAMYWYRQDPGQGLRLIYYSQIVNDFQKGDIAEGYSVSREKKESFPLTVTSAQKNPTAFYLCASSVPGQGAKNTEAFFGQGTRLTVV.